The 31 T cell receptor beta chains presented below share a single source sample, sequenced in a study of T cell repertoires in cytomegalovirus infection. Antigen specificity for these receptors is unknown. TCRdb processed the reads anew with MiXCR; each CDR3 protein has one entry. The repertoire consists of tens of thousands of distinct CDR3 sequences, with 20% occurring once and the leading ten covering under 20%. The sample was PBMCs, sequenced either directly or after in vitro stimulation (not recorded which). These receptors were obtained from a human donor in good health (CMV status not recorded). Some clones in this sample may be carry-over from other donors' samples.

This clonotype was detected a few times. The V call is TRBV4-2, the J call TRBJ1-6; D may be TRBD1 (6 bases). Trimming shortened V by 5 bases and J by 6 bases, and 14 bases separated the two germline ends. Per the germline V gene, CDR1 is LGHNA and CDR2 is YNFKEQ. The CDR3 length is 15 residues. The chain's CDR3 is CASSKRAGANSPLHF. The DNA for the CDR3 is TGTGCCAGCAGCAAACGGGCGGGGGCTAATTCACCCCTCCACTTT.

This clonotype was observed at least ten times. The rearrangement uses TRBV20-1 and TRBJ2-7; possible D gene TRBD2, 5 bases. Germline V gene data show CDR1 as DFQATT and CDR2 as SNEGSKA (reference sequence). The CDR3 is 12 residues long. Trimming removed 1 base from V and 4 bases from J, with 8 bases in between. CDR3 residues: CSARGGEYEQYF. The CDR3 nucleotides read TGCAGTGCTAGAGGTGGGGAGTACGAGCAGTACTTC.

Many counts were recorded for this clonotype. The chain is built from TRBV7-2 and TRBJ1-4; the D gene is possibly TRBD1 (5 bases). The CDR3 covers 12 residues. V lost 4 bases and J 12 bases, leaving 12 bases between the germline ends. CDR1 SGHTA and CDR2 FQGNSA come from the germline V gene. CDR3 residues: CASSSNRGELFF. CDR3 DNA: TGTGCCAGCAGCTCTAATCGAGGGGAACTGTTTTTT.

This clonotype has just a few counts. The chain carries TRBV6-2 or TRBV6-3 and TRBJ2-1; 12 bases align to TRBD2. The CDR3 runs to 16 residues. Trimming at V came to 5 bases and at J to 8 bases, leaving 10 bases not matched to a gene. Per germline, CDR1 MNHEY and CDR2 SVGEGT. DNA of the CDR3: TGTGCCAGCAGTAACGGCGGACTAGCGGGACTCGATGAGCAGTTCTTC. It is translated as CASSNGGLAGLDEQFF.

This clonotype was recorded at least ten times. V usage is TRBV7-2 and J usage is TRBJ1-5; D perhaps matches TRBD1 (6 bases). Trimming pared 5 bases from V and 4 bases from J, leaving 15 bases between. This CDR3 comprises 15 residues. Germline CDR1 and CDR2: SGHTA and FQGNSA. The CDR3 DNA reads TGTGCCAGCAGCCCGGGGGGGGGCTGGAATCAGCCCCAGCATTTT. It translates to CASSPGGGWNQPQHF.

There are a few counts of this clonotype. The chain links TRBV27 to TRBJ2-1; no firm D call. Trimming cost V 5 bases and J 5 bases, with 10 bases left between them. This CDR3 comprises 13 residues. From germline, CDR1 is MNHEY and CDR2 SMNVEV (reference sequence). The CDR3 spells CASSPGRNNEQFF. As DNA, the CDR3 is TGTGCCAGCAGTCCGGGCCGTAACAATGAGCAGTTCTTC.

Regarding this clonotype: The junction and the germline gene differ at one end; a read error may be behind it. The chain recombines TRBV7-3 with TRBJ2-3; 8 nucleotides agree with TRBD2. The CDR3 sequence is 16 residues long. Germline CDR1 and CDR2: SGHTA and FQGTGA. The CDR3 nucleotides read TGTGCCAACAGCCTACCCTGGCGGGGGGTCACAGATACGCAGTATTTT. It translates to CANSLPWRGVTDTQYF.

The chain links TRBV4-3 to TRBJ2-5; possibly TRBD2 for D (5 bases). The CDR3 is made up of 15 amino acids. V lost 0 bases and J lost 1, with 9 bases in between. CDR1 LGHNA and CDR2 YSLEER come from the germline V gene. The CDR3 region is CASSQEARGQETQYF. The CDR3 DNA is TGCGCCAGCAGCCAAGAAGCTCGGGGCCAAGAGACCCAGTACTTC.

This clonotype was found a few times. This chain links TRBV19 with TRBJ2-7; tentatively, D is TRBD1 or TRBD2 (5 bases each). CDR1 and CDR2 from the germline V gene are LNHDA and SQIVND (reference sequence). The CDR3 length is 15 residues. V lost 3 bases to trimming and J lost 2 bases, with 14 bases between them. The CDR3: CASSIGYRGAYEQYF. The DNA of the CDR3 is TGTGCCAGTAGTATCGGGTATAGGGGAGCCTACGAGCAGTACTTC.

There are many counts of this clonotype. V usage is TRBV5-4 and J usage is TRBJ2-2, with unresolved D. CDR1 SGHNT and CDR2 YYREEE come from the germline V gene (reference sequence). Trimming left V 6 bases short and J 3 bases short, with 15 bases between. This CDR3 has 15 residues. DNA of the CDR3: TGTGCCAGCAACCTTGGGTCTCCGGACACCGGGGAGCTGTTTTTT. Protein sequence: CASNLGSPDTGELFF.

This clonotype was recorded a few times. The CDR3 DNA follows: TGTGCCAGCTCACCAGGAAGGGACAGGGGGGATTATAATTCACCCCTCCACTTT. Translated: CASSPGRDRGDYNSPLHF. The chain employs TRBV18 and TRBJ1-6; 11 bases match TRBD1. The CDR3 has 18 residues. Germline CDR1 is KGHSH and CDR2 is LQKENI. V lost 2 bases, J lost 4 bases, and 7 bases stayed unmatched.

This rearrangement joins TRBV23-1 to TRBJ1-1; 12 bases align to TRBD1. TRBV23-1 is noted as an ORF with a role that remains uncertain. The CDR3 spans 20 residues. The ends lost 2 bases at V and 4 bases at J; junction bases unmatched: 17. In nucleotides, the CDR3 is TGCGCCAGCAGTCAAACCGGGACAGGGGGCCGAACCGCTACGGGCACTGAAGCTTTCTTT. Translation: CASSQTGTGGRTATGTEAFF.

In this sample, this clonotype is medium-sized. V gene TRBV29-1 combines with J gene TRBJ2-5; maybe TRBD2 (7 bases). The germline gives CDR1 SQVTM, CDR2 ANQGSEA. This CDR3 is built from 15 residues. V gave up 3 bases and J gave up 4 bases, with 18 bases separating them. This CDR3 reads CSVDPGGAPGETQYF. CDR3 in DNA: TGCAGCGTTGACCCGGGGGGCGCGCCCGGAGAGACCCAGTACTTC.

In its sample, this clonotype was seen many times. The rearrangement joins TRBV2 to TRBJ2-1; perhaps D is TRBD1 or TRBD2 (5 bases each). Germline-derived CDR1 and CDR2 are SNHLY and FYNNEI. The CDR3 sequence is 13 residues long. V shed 4 bases and J shed 4 bases, with 8 bases lying between them. The CDR3 region is CASSGGLYNEQFF. The CDR3 coding sequence is TGTGCCAGCAGTGGGGGGTTGTACAATGAGCAGTTCTTC. The full variable domain, in which reference TRBV2 and TRBJ2-1 provide the parts outside the CDR3, is EPEVTQTPSHQVTQMGQEVILRCVPISNHLYFYWYRQILGQKVEFLVSFYNNEISEKSEIFDDQFSVERPDGSNFTLKIRSTKLEDSAMYFCASSGGLYNEQFFGPGTRLTVL.

V and J are TRBV19 and TRBJ2-5, with D possibly matching TRBD1 (5 bases). V gave up 6 bases and J gave up 3 bases, with 11 bases separating them. This CDR3 comprises 13 residues. Germline CDR1 is LNHDA and CDR2 is SQIVND (reference sequence). The CDR3: CASSQNRKETQYF. CDR3 sequence (DNA): TGTGCCAGTAGCCAGAACAGGAAAGAGACCCAGTACTTC. The full variable domain, with the rest looked up from reference TRBV19 and TRBJ2-5, is DGGITQSPKYLFRKEGQNVTLSCEQNLNHDAMYWYRQDPGQGLRLIYYSQIVNDFQKGDIAEGYSVSREKKESFPLTVTSAQKNPTAFYLCASSQNRKETQYFGPGTRLLVL.

This clonotype appeared many times. The chain couples TRBV6-2 or TRBV6-3 to TRBJ2-5; tentatively, D is TRBD2 (6 bases). CDR1 and CDR2 (germline): MNHEY, SVGEGT. The V end lost 6 bases, the J end lost 3 bases, and 11 bases lay between the germline ends. CDR3 size: 13 residues. This CDR3 is CASRGSGEETQYF. CDR3 coding DNA: TGTGCCAGCAGAGGGTCGGGGGAAGAGACCCAGTACTTC.

This clonotype was seen more than once but under ten times. V and J are TRBV19 and TRBJ2-1; 8 nucleotides line up with TRBD1. This CDR3 has 16 residues. Germline loops: CDR1 LNHDA, CDR2 SQIVND (reference sequence). V lost 6 bases, J lost 0 bases, and 7 bases stayed unmatched. The CDR3 reads CASRKQGASSYNEQFF. The CDR3 DNA sequence: TGTGCCAGTAGGAAGCAGGGGGCCAGCTCCTACAATGAGCAGTTCTTC.

The rearrangement links TRBV7-8 to TRBJ2-3; 8 nucleotides match TRBD1. CDR3 length equals 16 residues. Germline CDR1 and CDR2: SGHVS and FQNEAQ. J lost 1 base, V lost 5 bases, and 8 bases had no gene match. CDR3 amino acids: CASSPRTGPGTDTQYF. Written as DNA, the CDR3 is TGTGCCAGCAGCCCGCGGACAGGGCCGGGCACAGATACGCAGTATTTT.

On this clonotype: A much larger clone differs from this one at a single base, so this may be a read error. The chain is built from TRBV27 and TRBJ2-5, with a possible D match to TRBD2 (5 bases). There are 13 residues in the CDR3. Germline V gene data show CDR1 as MNHEY and CDR2 as SMNVEV (reference sequence). The CDR3 nucleotides are TGTGCCAGCAGTTTGATACCCGGGAAGACCCTGTACTTC. Translation: CASSLIPGKTLYF.

The V gene is TRBV20-1, the J gene TRBJ1-1, with D unresolved. There are 12 residues in the CDR3. CDR1 is DFQATT, CDR2 SNEGSKA, per germline (reference sequence). With 3 bases removed from V and 4 bases from J, the gap between germline ends came to 9 bases. CDR3 sequence (DNA): TGCAGTGCTAGGTTCCCGGGCACTGAAGCTTTCTTT. Translated: CSARFPGTEAFF.

This clonotype was seen only a few times. A much bigger clone sits one base away, suggesting this may be a read error. The V and J genes are TRBV12-3 or TRBV12-4 and TRBJ1-5; D remains unclear. This CDR3 has 14 residues. The CDR3 region is CASCLSGSNQPQHF. The CDR3 coding sequence is TGTGCCAGCTGTTTATCGGGGAGCAATCAGCCCCAGCATTTT.

This rearrangement joins TRBV19 to TRBJ2-7; 10 nucleotides align to TRBD1. This CDR3 contains 16 residues. CDR1 LNHDA and CDR2 SQIVND come from the germline V gene (reference sequence). V gave up 0 bases and J gave up 2 bases; unmatched junction bases: 4. The CDR3 coding sequence is TGTGCCAGTAGTATAGACCGGGACAGGGGACCCTACGAGCAGTACTTC. Translation: CASSIDRDRGPYEQYF.

In the case of this clonotype: This may come from a read error, since a much larger clone is one base off. The genes are TRBV6-1 and TRBJ2-5, with 8 bases aligning to TRBD1. CDR3 length equals 14 residues. Germline values: CDR1 MNHNS, CDR2 SASEGT. Trimming at V came to 10 bases and at J to 1 base, leaving 8 bases not matched to a gene. In DNA, the CDR3 is TGTGCCAACAGGGTGGACAGGGTCCAAGAGACCCAGTACTTC. It specifies CANRVDRVQETQYF.

This clonotype has ten or more counts. The chain uses TRBV7-2 and TRBJ1-6, with TRBD1 as a possible D gene (5 bases). This CDR3 has 17 residues. With 1 base removed from V and 9 bases from J, the gap between germline ends came to 19 bases. Looked up from germline, CDR1 is SGHTA and CDR2 is FQGNSA. The CDR3 is CASSLDVGAAGGSPLHF. The CDR3 nucleotides read TGTGCCAGCAGCTTAGATGTAGGAGCAGCCGGGGGTTCACCCCTCCACTTT.

There are a few counts of this clonotype. The CDR3 sequence: CASKNPGSGANVLTF. The CDR3, as DNA: TGTGCCAGCAAAAACCCTGGGTCTGGGGCCAACGTCCTGACTTTC. The chain couples TRBV6-2 or TRBV6-3 to TRBJ2-6; no reliable D call. The germline V gene encodes CDR1 MNHEY and CDR2 SVGEGT. V lost 7 bases and J lost 1, with 11 bases in between. The CDR3 is made up of 15 amino acids.

A few counts support this clonotype. The chain joins TRBV7-2 to TRBJ1-3, with no clear D. Germline lookup yields CDR1 SGHTA and CDR2 FQGNSA. This CDR3 spans 14 amino acids. V was pared by 7 bases and J by 8 bases, with 18 bases between. The CDR3 reads CASTPILSGDTIYF. CDR3 bases: TGTGCCAGCACCCCAATCCTCTCCGGGGACACCATATATTTT.

The chain carries TRBV2 and TRBJ1-1; D remains ambiguous. The CDR3 has 13 residues. V lost 4 bases and J lost 0, with 6 bases in between. The germline V gene encodes CDR1 SNHLY and CDR2 FYNNEI. The CDR3 DNA reads TGTGCCAGCAGTGGGAAAGTGAACACTGAAGCTTTCTTT. It specifies CASSGKVNTEAFF.

This clonotype was seen repeatedly, ten times or more. The V gene is TRBV15, the J gene TRBJ2-5; perhaps TRBD2 as D (5 bases). In germline, CDR1 is LNHNV, CDR2 YYDKDF (reference sequence). The V end lost 10 bases, the J end lost 2 bases, and 14 bases lay between the germline ends. The CDR3 length is 13 residues. The CDR3 reads CAIRSGLQETQYF. CDR3 DNA sequence: TGTGCCATCCGCAGCGGACTGCAAGAGACCCAGTACTTC.

This clonotype has a count of ten or more. This chain connects TRBV7-6 to TRBJ1-6; no definite D call. The CDR3 runs 16 residues. CDR1 SGHVS and CDR2 FNYEAQ come from the germline V gene. V lost 4 bases and J lost 10, with 20 bases in between. The DNA of the CDR3 is TGTGCCAGCAGCTCCGCGGTTTCGGGGTTGGGATCACCCCTCCACTTT. It is translated as CASSSAVSGLGSPLHF.

V and J are TRBV7-2 and TRBJ1-5; D is ambiguous. The CDR3 totals 13 residues. The germline V gene encodes CDR1 SGHTA and CDR2 FQGNSA. Trimming removed 3 bases from V and 2 bases from J, with 5 bases in between. The CDR3 loop is CASSFRRNQPQHF. The DNA of the CDR3 is TGTGCCAGCAGCTTCAGACGCAATCAGCCCCAGCATTTT.

CDR3 sequence: CAISDLGLGSPLHF. The DNA of the CDR3 is TGTGCCATCAGTGATTTGGGTTTGGGTTCACCCCTCCACTTT. The chain joins TRBV10-3 to TRBJ1-6, with D hard to call. Per germline, CDR1 ENHRY and CDR2 SYGVKD. The CDR3 contains 14 residues. Trimming removed 3 bases from V and 9 bases from J, with 12 bases in between.